The 14 T cell receptor beta chains in this list originate from one sample, sequenced in a study of blood T cell repertoires in COVID-19. Sequencing was performed with immunoSEQ multiplex PCR; in TCRdb, only in-frame clones are kept and a portion is missing. The table records tens of thousands of clones, around 72% of them present only once. Sequenced material: peripheral blood. These receptors were collected from a man aged 70-80 years with COVID-19, enrolled during active disease.

This chain joins TRBV7-2 and TRBJ2-1, with 7 nucleotides matching TRBD2. Germline V gene lookup returns CDR1 SGHTA and CDR2 FQGNSA. This CDR3 spans 18 amino acids. Trimming took 1 base from V and 0 from J; bases not matched to a gene: 9. CDR3 sequence (DNA): TGTGCCAGCAGCTTAGTCGGCGGGAGCCAAAACTCCTACAATGAGCAGTTCTTC. Translation: CASSLVGGSQNSYNEQFF.

V and J are TRBV11-2 and TRBJ2-6, with a tentative D call TRBD1 (6 bases). Germline lookup yields CDR1 SGHAT and CDR2 FQNNGV. Deletions cut 4 bases from V and 4 bases from J, with 20 bases between. This CDR3 comprises 18 residues. CDR3 amino acids: CASSSTAQGSRGANVLTF. CDR3 sequence (DNA): TGTGCCAGCAGCTCCACCGCACAGGGTTCTAGGGGGGCCAACGTCCTGACTTTC. The variable domain in full, with the rest retrieved from reference TRBV11-2 and TRBJ2-6, is EAGVAQSPRYKIIEKRQSVAFWCNPISGHATLYWYQQILGQGPKLLIQFQNNGVVDDSQLPKDRFSAERLKGVDSTLKIQPAKLEDSAVYLCASSSTAQGSRGANVLTFGAGSRLTVL.

The genes are TRBV29-1 and TRBJ1-5; 7 bases align to TRBD1. Germline values: CDR1 SQVTM, CDR2 ANQGSEA. The CDR3 loop spans 12 amino acids. V lost 3 bases, J lost 6 bases, and 2 bases stayed unmatched. The CDR3: CSVETGSQPQHF. CDR3 nucleotides: TGCAGCGTTGAGACAGGGAGTCAGCCCCAGCATTTT.

This chain links TRBV28 with TRBJ2-2; TRBD1 matches 10 bases. V was pared by 6 bases and J by 6 bases, with 4 bases of the junction left unmatched. Germline V gives CDR1 MDHEN, CDR2 SYDVKM. This CDR3 has 14 residues. CDR3 amino acids: CASSWGQGPGELFF. CDR3 nucleotides: TGTGCCAGCAGCTGGGGACAGGGGCCCGGGGAGCTGTTTTTT.

The V and J genes are TRBV7-2 and TRBJ2-2, with D maybe TRBD2 (5 bases). This CDR3 is 14 amino acids long. Looked up from germline, CDR1 is SGHTA and CDR2 is FQGNSA. The germline V and J ends were trimmed by 8 bases and 7 bases, with 17 bases remaining between them. CDR3 DNA: TGTGCCAGCGTGAAACCGACTATTATCGGGGAGCTGTTTTTT. It codes for CASVKPTIIGELFF.

The rearrangement joins TRBV5-1 to TRBJ2-2; 7 positions match TRBD2. From germline, CDR1 is SGHRS and CDR2 YFSETQ. Trimming took 1 base from V and 0 from J; bases not matched to a gene: 3. The CDR3 is 16 residues long. Written as DNA, the CDR3 is TGCGCCAGCAGCTTGCGTCTAGCGGCGAACACCGGGGAGCTGTTTTTT. Amino acid sequence: CASSLRLAANTGELFF.

The rearrangement joins TRBV6-6 to TRBJ2-5; D is undetermined. From germline, CDR1 is MNHNY and CDR2 SVGAGI (reference sequence). V lost 2 bases, J lost 2 bases, and 9 bases lay in between. The CDR3 runs to 14 residues. The CDR3 is CASSYVTPQETQYF. The CDR3, as DNA: TGTGCCAGCAGTTACGTAACTCCTCAAGAGACCCAGTACTTC.

The chain links TRBV6-2 or TRBV6-3 to TRBJ2-3; D gene uncertain. The CDR3 consists of 15 residues. The germline gives CDR1 MNHEY, CDR2 SVGEGT. Deletions cut 6 bases from V and 0 bases from J, with 13 bases between. CDR3 bases: TGTGCCAGCAGCCCCTTTAGCAGCAGCACAGATACGCAGTATTTT. Its protein product is CASSPFSSSTDTQYF.

The chain is built from TRBV10-3 and TRBJ2-6; TRBD1 agrees at 8 bases. Germline CDR1 is ENHRY and CDR2 is SYGVKD. V lost 7 bases and J lost 1; bases outside the gene matches: 12. The CDR3 is 18 residues long. CDR3 sequence: CAITKGTGVKSGANVLTF. In DNA, the CDR3 is TGTGCCATCACTAAAGGGACAGGCGTGAAATCTGGGGCCAACGTCCTGACTTTC.

The rearrangement joins TRBV7-9 to TRBJ2-6; D gene uncertain. The ends were cut back, 1 base at V and 4 bases at J, with 14 bases in the middle. The germline CDR1 and CDR2 sequences are SEHNR and FQNEAQ (reference sequence). The CDR3 sequence is 17 residues long. The CDR3 nucleotides are TGTGCCAGCAGCTTAGGCCCCCTCGGTCGCGGGGCCAACGTCCTGACTTTC. Encoded protein: CASSLGPLGRGANVLTF.

V gene TRBV11-2 combines with J gene TRBJ2-7, with 7 bases lining up with TRBD1. The CDR3 spans 14 residues. Germline CDR1 is SGHAT and CDR2 is FQNNGV. V dropped 4 bases and J dropped 5; count of bases not matched to a gene: 8. The CDR3 bases are TGTGCCAGCAGCTCTCCAGCCGGGACAGACGAGCAGTACTTC. This sequence encodes CASSSPAGTDEQYF.

The chain carries TRBV27 and TRBJ2-1; the match to TRBD2 covers 9 bases. CDR1 and CDR2 from the germline V gene are MNHEY and SMNVEV (reference sequence). There are 16 residues in the CDR3. V was clipped by 2 bases and J by 6 bases; unmatched bases: 8. The CDR3 loop reads CASSLRLAVTSNEQFF. CDR3 nucleotide sequence: TGTGCCAGCAGTTTACGACTAGCGGTAACCAGCAATGAGCAGTTCTTC.

This clone was seen just once. The rearrangement joins TRBV3-1 (or the pseudogene TRBV3-2) to TRBJ1-4; D remains ambiguous. The CDR3 is 14 residues long. V was trimmed by 5 bases and J by 0 bases, leaving 7 bases between them. Germline assignment: CDR1 LGHDT and CDR2 YNNKEL (reference sequence). The CDR3 region has the DNA TGTGCCAGCAGCGAGATTGCAACTAATGAAAAACTGTTTTTT. Translating it yields CASSEIATNEKLFF.

The chain uses TRBV9 and TRBJ2-1; no definite D call. V was cut by 0 bases and J by 6 bases, with 10 bases left in between. Germline values: CDR1 SGDLS, CDR2 YYNGEE. This CDR3 is built from 14 residues. CDR3 sequence: CASSVGVSGNEQFF. The CDR3 DNA reads as TGTGCCAGCAGCGTAGGAGTCTCCGGCAATGAGCAGTTCTTC.